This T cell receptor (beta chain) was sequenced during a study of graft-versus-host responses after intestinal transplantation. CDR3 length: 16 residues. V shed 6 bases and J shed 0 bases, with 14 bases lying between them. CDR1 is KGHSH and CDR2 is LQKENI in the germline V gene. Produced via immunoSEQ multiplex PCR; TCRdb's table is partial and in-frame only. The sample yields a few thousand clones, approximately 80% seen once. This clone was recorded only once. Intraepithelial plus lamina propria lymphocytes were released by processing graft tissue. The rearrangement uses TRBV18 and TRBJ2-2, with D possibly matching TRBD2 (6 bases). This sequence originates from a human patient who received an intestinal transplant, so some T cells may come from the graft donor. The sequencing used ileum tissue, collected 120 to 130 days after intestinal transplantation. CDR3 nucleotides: TGTGCCAGCTCGATCCCTAGCGAGCCGAACACCGGGGAGCTGTTTTTT. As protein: CASSIPSEPNTGELFF.